This TCR beta chain comes out of a study of blood T cell repertoires in COVID-19. Looking at the study overall: The cDNA or gDNA used as material had been derived from T cells, B-cell-depleted T cells, or PBMCs.

Sequencing used immunoSEQ multiplex PCR; TCRdb keeps in-frame clones, though not all of them. The data contain more than 70,000 clones, 70% to 90% of them singletons. The CDR3 runs to 18 residues. The germline CDR1 and CDR2 sequences are ENHRY and SYGVKD. V lost 0 bases, J lost 5 bases, and 12 bases stayed unmatched. The sequencing sample was made of peripheral blood. The TCR was taken from a man in his 60s with acute or convalescent COVID-19. The rearrangement joins TRBV10-3 to TRBJ1-5; 8 positions match TRBD1. CDR3 in DNA: TGTGCCATCAGTGAGTCGAGACTGTTGGCAGGGGGCTATCAGCCCCAGCATTTT. Amino acids: CAISESRLLAGGYQPQHF.